The 21 T cell receptor beta chains below come from one sample, sequenced in a study of Graves' ophthalmopathy and Graves' hyperthyroidism. From RNA, the CDR3 regions of TCR beta chains were amplified and sequenced. Investigators did first-round RT-PCR with HTBI primers, then second-round multiplex PCR. MiXCR was run by TCRdb on the multiplex PCR reads, yielding one entry per CDR3 protein. Of around 590,000 distinct CDR3 sequences listed, about two fifths are singletons. The sequenced material came from peripheral blood or thyroid tissue (not recorded which). The receptors were gathered from an adult man with Graves' hyperthyroidism.

This clonotype was found many times. V is TRBV5-6 and J is TRBJ2-5; D is perhaps TRBD1 or TRBD2 (5 bases each). Per germline, CDR1 SGHDT and CDR2 YYEEEE. V was cut by 4 bases and J by 4 bases, with 14 bases left in between. The CDR3 spans 14 residues. CDR3 protein: CASSPGTVGETQYF. CDR3 nucleotides: TGTGCCAGCAGCCCCGGGACGGTGGGAGAGACCCAGTACTTC.

This clonotype was found many times. CDR3 in amino acids: CASSLGTGLNTEAFF. CDR3 in DNA: TGTGCCAGCAGCTTAGGGACAGGGTTGAACACTGAAGCTTTCTTT. The chain links TRBV7-2 to TRBJ1-1; 8 positions match TRBD1. The CDR3 is made up of 15 amino acids. The germline CDR1 and CDR2 sequences are SGHTA and FQGNSA. J was trimmed by 0 bases and V by 1 base; bases with no gene match: 1.

This clonotype was seen repeatedly, ten times or more. The chain carries TRBV25-1 and TRBJ2-7, with D perhaps TRBD1 (5 bases). This CDR3 is 13 amino acids long. In germline, CDR1 is MGHDK, CDR2 SYGVNS. Trimming removed 3 bases from V and 6 bases from J, with 12 bases in between. The CDR3 sequence: CASSDSGLGEQYF. The CDR3 region has the DNA TGTGCCAGCAGTGATTCAGGGTTGGGCGAGCAGTACTTC.

This clonotype has at least ten counts. The chain links TRBV5-1 to TRBJ2-7; a possible D gene is TRBD1 (5 bases). The ends were cut back, 0 bases at V and 5 bases at J, with 15 bases in the middle. From germline, CDR1 is SGHRS and CDR2 YFSETQ. CDR3 length: 15 residues. The CDR3 bases are TGCGCCAGCAGCTTGGTGGCAGGGTCGATGAACGAGCAGTACTTC. Protein sequence: CASSLVAGSMNEQYF.

This clonotype was seen many times. This chain joins TRBV9 and TRBJ2-5, with 8 bases lining up with TRBD1. This CDR3 has 15 residues. CDR1 and CDR2 (germline): SGDLS, YYNGEE. V shed 0 bases and J 4 bases; nucleotides not matched to a gene: 5. The CDR3 loop is CASSVGGQGPETQYF. DNA of the CDR3: TGTGCCAGCAGCGTAGGCGGACAGGGTCCAGAGACCCAGTACTTC.

This clonotype was detected only once. This rearrangement joins TRBV12-3 or TRBV12-4 to TRBJ2-3; 8 bases align to TRBD2. The ends lost 8 bases at V and 5 bases at J; junction bases unmatched: 21. This CDR3 has 18 residues. DNA of the CDR3: TGTGCCAGCGGGTCCTCAGCGGGAGTACGACGGGCTGGAGATACGCAGTATTTT. Translating it yields CASGSSAGVRRAGDTQYF.

Worth noting for this clonotype: Being one base from a much bigger clone, this may be a read error. The chain links TRBV7-4 to TRBJ2-1, with 8 bases identical to TRBD2. The germline CDR1 and CDR2 sequences are SGHVT and SQSDAQ. The CDR3 is made up of 16 amino acids. CDR3 amino acids: CASSSGTGGPYNGQFF. The CDR3, as DNA: TGTGCCAGCAGCTCCGGTACGGGAGGGCCGTACAATGGGCAGTTCTTC.

CDR3 amino acids: CASSLSGAKGYTF. CDR3 sequence (DNA): TGTGCCAGCAGCTTGTCAGGGGCTAAGGGCTACACCTTC. V and J are TRBV5-8 and TRBJ1-2, with D perhaps TRBD1 (6 bases). V was clipped by 1 base and J by 8 bases, with 12 bases between them. This CDR3 is built from 13 residues. Per germline, CDR1 SGHTS and CDR2 YDEGEE.

About this clonotype itself: This CDR3 fails to terminate in the conserved phenylalanine or tryptophan, so it likely reflects a read error. This chain links TRBV7-7 with TRBJ2-5; 7 bases align to TRBD2. V shed 5 bases, J shed 5 bases, and the junction held 11 bases outside the gene matches. In germline, CDR1 is SSHAT, CDR2 FNYEAQ (reference sequence). The CDR3 extends over 15 amino acids. The CDR3, as DNA: TGTGCCAGCAGCCAATCTAGCGGCCCCGCGGAGACCCAGTACCTC. Translation gives CASSQSSGPAETQYL.

On this clonotype: At one end, the junction sequence differs from germline, possibly due to a read error. The chain recombines TRBV12-3 or TRBV12-4 with TRBJ1-1; no definite D call. CDR3 length equals 13 residues. In DNA form, the CDR3 reads TGTGCCAGCAGTGTAGCGGGAGGGCACGAAGCTTTCTTT. Translated, it gives CASSVAGGHEAFF.

The table lists this clonotype with many counts. This sequence joins TRBV19 and TRBJ1-5; TRBD1 might be the D (5 bases). Trimming took 2 bases from V and 0 from J, leaving 11 bases between them. Germline values: CDR1 LNHDA, CDR2 SQIVND (reference sequence). The CDR3 is 16 amino acids. The CDR3 protein is CASSISSDSSNQPQHF. CDR3 bases: TGTGCCAGTAGTATAAGTTCTGACAGTAGCAATCAGCCCCAGCATTTT.

CDR3 sequence reads: CASSSQGAQQPQHF. The CDR3 nucleotides read TGTGCCAGCAGCTCACAGGGGGCCCAGCAGCCCCAGCATTTT. The rearrangement uses TRBV7-9 and TRBJ1-5; 9 nucleotides agree with TRBD1. This CDR3 contains 14 residues. Germline trimming cut 4 bases from V and 7 bases from J; bases unmatched to any gene: 5. Germline-derived CDR1 and CDR2 are SEHNR and FQNEAQ (reference sequence).

This clonotype has a count of ten or more. V usage is TRBV11-3 and J usage is TRBJ1-1; D is uncertain. CDR1 is SGHNT, CDR2 YENEEA, per germline. V lost 6 bases and J lost 1, with 6 bases in between. This CDR3 has 12 amino acids. The CDR3 nucleotides read TGTGCCAGCAGGGCAGCGAACACTGAAGCTTTCTTT. Encoded protein: CASRAANTEAFF. Drawing the rest from reference TRBV11-3 and TRBJ1-1, the complete variable domain is EAGVVQSPRYKIIEKKQPVAFWCNPISGHNTLYWYLQNLGQGPELLIRYENEEAVDDSQLPKDRFSAERLKGVDSTLKIQPAELGDSAVYLCASRAANTEAFFGQGTRLTVV.

In this sample, this clonotype turned up a few times. J is TRBJ2-7 and V is TRBV5-1; D might be TRBD1 (6 bases). CDR3 length equals 15 residues. The ends were cut back, 1 base at V and 7 bases at J, with 18 bases in the middle. Looked up from germline, CDR1 is SGHRS and CDR2 is YFSETQ. This chain's CDR3 is CASSLTGKAGNEQYF. CDR3 nucleotides: TGCGCCAGCAGCTTGACAGGGAAGGCTGGCAATGAGCAGTACTTC. Drawing the rest from reference TRBV5-1 and TRBJ2-7, the complete variable domain is KAGVTQTPRYLIKTRGQQVTLSCSPISGHRSVSWYQQTPGQGLQFLFEYFSETQRNKGNFPGRFSGRQFSNSRSEMNVSTLELGDSALYLCASSLTGKAGNEQYFGPGTRLTVT.

A few counts support this clonotype. A much larger clone sits a single nucleotide away, making a read error possible. The gene calls are TRBV20-1 and TRBJ2-7, with D perhaps TRBD2 (5 bases). CDR3 length equals 16 residues. Trimming removed 5 bases from V and 6 bases from J, with 26 bases in between. Germline CDR1 reads DFQATT; CDR2 reads SNEGSKA (reference sequence). The CDR3 loop reads CSARRVVTDSGGEQYF. The CDR3 bases are TGCAGTGCTCGAAGGGTCGTGACGGACTCCGGAGGCGAGCAGTACTTC.

This clonotype showed up many times. The rearrangement links TRBV9 to TRBJ1-5; D is uncertain. Looked up from germline, CDR1 is SGDLS and CDR2 is YYNGEE. The V and J ends lost 0 bases and 6 bases respectively, with 4 bases between them. The CDR3 totals 12 residues. Here the CDR3 DNA reads TGTGCCAGCAGCGTAGAGGGTCAGCCCCAGCATTTT. Its protein product is CASSVEGQPQHF.

The V and J genes are TRBV7-9 and TRBJ2-5; no definite D call. The CDR3 runs 16 residues. CDR1 SEHNR and CDR2 FQNEAQ come from the germline V gene (reference sequence). V lost 1 base and J 5 bases, leaving 17 bases between the germline ends. The CDR3 DNA is TGTGCCAGCAGCTTAGTTGGACGGCGTTGGGGTGAGACCCAGTACTTC. Amino acid sequence: CASSLVGRRWGETQYF.

This clonotype was counted at least ten times. V gene TRBV20-1 combines with J gene TRBJ2-5, with TRBD1 as a possible D gene (6 bases). CDR3 length equals 15 residues. The V gene's germline CDR1 is DFQATT and CDR2 SNEGSKA (reference sequence). Trimming left V 2 bases short and J 0 bases short, with 13 bases between. The CDR3 region is CSARQHPGDQETQYF. As DNA, the CDR3 is TGCAGTGCTAGACAACACCCAGGGGACCAAGAGACCCAGTACTTC.

This chain joins TRBV10-3 and TRBJ1-2; D is unclear. Germline V lookup: CDR1 ENHRY, CDR2 SYGVKD. Trimming shortened V by 0 bases and J by 0 bases, and 14 bases separated the two germline ends. CDR3 length: 17 amino acids. CDR3 in amino acids: CAISESSRLESNYGYTF. The CDR3 region has the DNA TGTGCCATCAGTGAGTCCAGCCGGCTCGAGTCTAACTATGGCTACACCTTC.

This clonotype was picked up many times. At one of its ends the junction is not consistent with the germline gene, which may arise from a read error. V gene TRBV13 combines with J gene TRBJ2-7, with 7 positions matching TRBD2. Germline V lookup: CDR1 PRHDT, CDR2 FYEKMQ (reference sequence). This CDR3 is 15 amino acids long. The CDR3 sequence: CANSRVGGSPYEQYF. CDR3 coding DNA: TGTGCCAACAGCCGTGTGGGGGGGTCTCCCTACGAGCAGTACTTC.

This clonotype has a count of ten or more. The chain couples TRBV29-1 to TRBJ2-5; TRBD1 is a possible D gene (6 bases). Per germline, CDR1 SQVTM and CDR2 ANQGSEA. CDR3 length: 13 amino acids. The V end lost 4 bases, the J end lost 1 base, and 10 bases lay between the germline ends. CDR3 in amino acids: CSVAGVSQETQYF. As DNA, the CDR3 is TGCAGCGTTGCAGGGGTGAGCCAAGAGACCCAGTACTTC.